Listed below are T cell receptor beta chains from one sample, sequenced in a study of T cell responses to AZD1222 COVID-19 vaccine. The repertoire was sequenced with immunoSEQ multiplex PCR; TCRdb's copy has only in-frame clones and lacks some. The sample yields around 150,000 clones, 90% to 95% seen once. Sequenced here: peripheral blood, sampled 28 days after the second AZD1222 dose. The receptors derive from an adult who received the AZD1222 COVID-19 vaccine. Each CDR3 is given with its conserved first and last residue. A D gene is named only where the DNA matches it firmly. Clone size is stated in some rows and not others, as once, few, many or a class when expanded.

CDR3 protein | CDR3 DNA | J gene | CDR3 length | clone size | V gene | D gene
CASSYSRLAGGADTQYF | TGTGCCAGCAGCTATAGTCGACTAGCGGGGGGTGCAGATACGCAGTATTTT | TRBJ2-3 | 17 | NA | TRBV7-9 | TRBD2
CASSHGGTEAFF | TGTGCCAGCAGTCACGGAGGAACTGAAGCTTTCTTT | TRBJ1-1 | 12 | NA | TRBV12-3/TRBV12-4 | NA
CAISGPPAGGTDTQYF | TGTGCCATCAGTGGGCCCCCCGCGGGGGGGACAGATACGCAGTATTTT | TRBJ2-3 | 16 | NA | TRBV10-3 | TRBD2
CASSAGQTYEQYF | TGTGCCAGCAGCGCCGGACAAACCTACGAGCAGTACTTC | TRBJ2-7 | 13 | NA | TRBV9 | NA
CASSQENWGPNGYTF | TGTGCCAGCAGCCAAGAAAATTGGGGGCCCAATGGCTACACCTTC | TRBJ1-2 | 15 | NA | TRBV4-2 | NA
CASSPSQGGRTIDEKLFF | TGTGCCAGCAGTCCCTCACAGGGTGGCAGAACTATCGATGAAAAACTGTTTTTT | TRBJ1-4 | 18 | NA | TRBV7-9 | NA
CASSQDRTGTSPLHF | TGTGCCAGCAGCCAAGACAGGACAGGGACATCACCCCTCCACTTT | TRBJ1-6 | 15 | NA | TRBV4-2 | TRBD1
CACSVRQGRTNEKLFF | TGTGCCTGCAGTGTTCGGCAGGGGAGGACTAATGAAAAACTGTTTTTT | TRBJ1-4 | 16 | once | TRBV11-2 | NA
CASSYSSSEKLFF | TGTGCCAGCAGTTACTCTTCATCTGAAAAACTGTTTTTT | TRBJ1-4 | 13 | NA | TRBV6-5 | NA
CASSDQRWGDTEAFF | TGCGCCAGCAGTGATCAACGGTGGGGGGACACTGAAGCTTTCTTT | TRBJ1-1 | 15 | NA | TRBV10-1 | NA
CASKLPGTSGSLEQFF | TGTGCCAGCAAACTCCCTGGGACTAGCGGGAGCCTTGAGCAGTTCTTC | TRBJ2-1 | 16 | NA | TRBV28 | TRBD2
CASSRGTGGYNEQFF | TGTGCCAGCTCACGAGGGACAGGGGGCTACAATGAGCAGTTCTTC | TRBJ2-1 | 15 | NA | TRBV18 | TRBD1
CASSLLPHGTSAYEQYF | TGTGCCAGCAGCTTACTCCCGCATGGGACTAGCGCCTACGAGCAGTACTTC | TRBJ2-7 | 17 | NA | TRBV13 | TRBD2
CASSYRDKTDTQYF | TGCGCCAGCAGCTACCGGGACAAGACAGATACGCAGTATTTT | TRBJ2-3 | 14 | NA | TRBV5-1 | NA
CASSLAAGTRQPQHF | TGTGCCAGCAGCTTAGCCGCCGGGACTCGTCAGCCCCAGCATTTT | TRBJ1-5 | 15 | NA | TRBV7-6 | NA
CASSKGGPYEQYF | TGTGCCAGTAGTAAGGGCGGCCCCTACGAGCAGTACTTC | TRBJ2-7 | 13 | NA | TRBV19 | NA